This entry lists 14 T cell receptor beta chains sequenced from one sample in a study of neurological immune-mediated disorders. TCRdb called the 5' RACE reads again in MiXCR, with one record for every CDR3 protein. The table records more than 40,000 distinct CDR3 sequences, under 2% of them present only once. Sequencing was performed on PBMCs. These receptors originate from a woman aged 40 to 55 with multiple sclerosis.

This clonotype occurred many times. The chain uses TRBV9 and TRBJ1-2, with 8 bases aligning to TRBD1. V was pared by 3 bases and J by 5 bases, with 9 bases of the junction left unmatched. Germline V gives CDR1 SGDLS, CDR2 YYNGEE. The CDR3 has 15 residues. Written as DNA, the CDR3 is TGTGCCAGCAGCGCCCGACAGGGGTCAAATTATGGCTACACCTTC. It yields the protein CASSARQGSNYGYTF.

This clonotype has ten or more counts. The chain is built from TRBV7-3 and TRBJ2-1; no reliable D call. The length of the CDR3 is 13 residues. Trimming pared 5 bases from V and 6 bases from J, leaving 11 bases between. The germline CDR1 and CDR2 sequences are SGHTA and FQGTGA. The CDR3 is CASSPNWGNEQFF. The DNA for the CDR3 is TGTGCCAGCAGCCCAAATTGGGGCAATGAGCAGTTCTTC.

There are many counts of this clonotype. V is TRBV5-1 and J is TRBJ1-5, with 7 bases aligning to TRBD1. V shed 2 bases and J 6 bases; nucleotides not matched to a gene: 8. Germline V lookup: CDR1 SGHRS, CDR2 YFSETQ. The CDR3 spans 15 residues. CDR3 amino acids: CASSLETGLGQPQHF. CDR3 in DNA: TGCGCCAGCAGCTTAGAGACAGGGCTGGGTCAGCCCCAGCATTTT. Full variable domain (remainder filled in from reference TRBV5-1 and TRBJ1-5): KAGVTQTPRYLIKTRGQQVTLSCSPISGHRSVSWYQQTPGQGLQFLFEYFSETQRNKGNFPGRFSGRQFSNSRSEMNVSTLELGDSALYLCASSLETGLGQPQHFGDGTRLSIL.

This clonotype occurred many times. This sequence joins TRBV10-2 and TRBJ2-3; D gene uncertain. The V end lost 6 bases, the J end lost 6 bases, and 13 bases lay between the germline ends. Germline CDR1 reads WSHSY; CDR2 reads SAAADI. The CDR3 sequence is 13 residues long. Written as DNA, the CDR3 is TGCGCCAGCAGAGCTAGAAATACGGATACGCAGTATTTT. Its translation is CASRARNTDTQYF.

This clonotype was counted at least ten times. This rearrangement joins TRBV12-3 or TRBV12-4 to TRBJ2-1; 10 bases line up with TRBD2. The CDR3 is 15 amino acids. After removal of 1 base from V and 8 bases from J, the junction contained 5 bases not matched to a gene. CDR3 residues: CASSLGSGGAYEQFF. The CDR3 DNA reads as TGTGCCAGCAGTTTAGGGAGCGGGGGGGCTTATGAGCAGTTCTTC.

This clonotype occurred many times. V gene TRBV5-1 combines with J gene TRBJ2-1; 12 bases are shared with TRBD2. The CDR3 runs to 19 residues. Germline V CDR1 and CDR2: SGHRS, YFSETQ. Trimming cost V 2 bases and J 4 bases; bases outside gene matches: 13. CDR3 in amino acids: CASSFPLRLAGEIYNEQFF. The DNA for the CDR3 is TGCGCCAGCAGCTTCCCTCTCCGACTAGCGGGGGAGATATACAATGAGCAGTTCTTC.

This clonotype was recorded many times. This chain links TRBV5-1 with TRBJ1-4; 9 nucleotides line up with TRBD1. CDR3 size: 15 residues. J was trimmed by 7 bases and V by 0 bases; bases with no gene match: 4. Germline V gives CDR1 SGHRS, CDR2 YFSETQ. CDR3 residues: CASSLAGQGFEKLFF. CDR3 nucleotide sequence: TGCGCCAGCAGCTTGGCGGGACAGGGCTTTGAAAAACTGTTTTTT.

In this sample, this clonotype turned up many times. The chain joins TRBV3-1 to TRBJ1-5, with TRBD1 identical over 7 bases. The V segment lost 1 base and the J segment 5 bases; nucleotides outside the gene matches: 2. This CDR3 spans 14 amino acids. Germline CDR1 LGHDT, CDR2 YNNKEL (reference sequence). The CDR3 is CASSQGQGYQPQHF. In DNA form, the CDR3 reads TGTGCCAGCAGCCAAGGACAGGGTTATCAGCCCCAGCATTTT.

There are many counts of this clonotype. The gene calls are TRBV20-1 and TRBJ2-3, with 13 bases lining up with TRBD2. This CDR3 is 16 amino acids long. Unmatched junction bases numbered 5, after V lost 5 bases and J lost 0 bases. CDR1 and CDR2 (germline): DFQATT, SNEGSKA (reference sequence). Here the CDR3 reads CSADGLAGASTDTQYF. For the CDR3, the DNA is TGCAGTGCTGATGGACTAGCGGGGGCGAGCACAGATACGCAGTATTTT.

Ten or more counts support this clonotype. The chain joins TRBV5-1 to TRBJ1-1; TRBD1 is a possible D gene (6 bases). CDR3 length: 12 residues. Germline lookup yields CDR1 SGHRS and CDR2 YFSETQ. Trimming took off 4 bases at V and 8 bases at J, with 12 bases between the two ends. The CDR3 DNA is TGCGCCAGCAGCGGACTAGACAGGGAAGCTTTCTTT. Its translation is CASSGLDREAFF.

This clonotype was detected ten times or more. The chain is built from TRBV20-1 and TRBJ2-1; 12 bases map to TRBD2. Germline V lookup: CDR1 DFQATT, CDR2 SNEGSKA (reference sequence). Trimming cost V 4 bases and J 10 bases; bases outside gene matches: 5. CDR3 size: 13 residues. The CDR3 DNA is TGCAGTGCTACTAGCGGGGGGGCCAGAGAGCAGTTCTTC. Residues: CSATSGGAREQFF.

This clonotype was detected a few times. This sequence may be a read error, since a much larger clone differs from it by one base. The chain links TRBV20-1 to TRBJ2-7; the match to TRBD1 covers 7 bases. From germline, CDR1 is DFQATT and CDR2 SNEGSKA (reference sequence). V dropped 1 base and J dropped 11; count of bases not matched to a gene: 5. CDR3 length equals 11 residues. The CDR3 region is CSARVGRGKYF. CDR3 in DNA: TGCAGTGCTAGAGTAGGCAGGGGGAAGTACTTC.

This clonotype was recorded at least ten times. The J gene is TRBJ2-3, the V gene TRBV7-2, with D possibly TRBD2 on 6 matching bases. V was clipped by 6 bases and J by 2 bases, with 15 bases between them. This CDR3 contains 15 residues. Per the germline V gene, CDR1 is SGHTA and CDR2 is FQGNSA. The CDR3 here is CASSRGGANTDTQYF. CDR3 sequence (DNA): TGTGCCAGCAGTCGGGGCGGGGCCAACACAGATACGCAGTATTTT.

The table lists this clonotype with many counts. The CDR3 DNA reads as TGTGCCACCAGTGATTTAATGGGGGCGCGAGGACCCAATGAGCAGTTCTTC. Amino acid sequence: CATSDLMGARGPNEQFF. The chain combines TRBV24-1 with TRBJ2-1; the D gene is possibly TRBD1 (6 bases). This CDR3 has 17 residues. Germline values: CDR1 KGHDR, CDR2 SFDVKD. Trimming removed 1 base from V and 6 bases from J, with 18 bases in between.